The 8 T cell receptor beta chains given below trace back to one sample, sequenced in a study of T cell responses to AZD1222 COVID-19 vaccine. Some clones are missing from TCRdb's copy, which holds only in-frame ones; the method was immunoSEQ multiplex PCR. The data show more than 85,000 clones, around 87% seen once. Sequenced material: peripheral blood, taken 28 days after the second AZD1222 dose. The receptors were gathered from an adult who received the AZD1222 COVID-19 vaccine.

The J gene is TRBJ1-4, the V gene TRBV27; weak D call: TRBD1 (6 bases). CDR1 is MNHEY, CDR2 SMNVEV, per germline (reference sequence). Trimming pared 1 base from V and 0 bases from J, leaving 9 bases between. This CDR3 is 16 amino acids long. The CDR3 nucleotides read TGTGCCAGCAGTTTATGGGGGGCAACAACTAATGAAAAACTGTTTTTT. Amino acids: CASSLWGATTNEKLFF. Filled out from reference TRBV27 and TRBJ1-4, the complete variable domain reads EAQVTQNPRYLITVTGKKLTVTCSQNMNHEYMSWYRQDPGLGLRQIYYSMNVEVTDKGDVPEGYKVSRKEKRNFPLILESPSPNQTSLYFCASSLWGATTNEKLFFGSGTQLSVL.

The chain employs TRBV27 and TRBJ2-3; the D is unclear. CDR1 is MNHEY, CDR2 SMNVEV, per germline (reference sequence). The ends were cut back, 6 bases at V and 0 bases at J, with 13 bases in the middle. The CDR3 totals 15 residues. The CDR3 DNA reads TGTGCCAGCAGCCACCTTATGATGAGCACAGATACGCAGTATTTT. This translates into CASSHLMMSTDTQYF.

The gene calls are TRBV9 and TRBJ2-3; unclear D gene. The CDR3 is 13 residues long. From germline, CDR1 is SGDLS and CDR2 YYNGEE. Trimming pared 4 bases from V and 4 bases from J, leaving 10 bases between. CDR3 DNA sequence: TGTGCCAGCAGCCCTCGCTCCCCAGATACGCAGTATTTT. It specifies CASSPRSPDTQYF.

The chain employs TRBV5-1 and TRBJ2-7, with 7 bases matching TRBD2. The CDR3 contains 15 residues. With V trimmed by 7 bases and J by 2 bases, 12 bases remained unmatched. Germline CDR1 SGHRS, CDR2 YFSETQ. The CDR3 sequence: CASVRRAGDPYEQYF. The CDR3 DNA follows: TGCGCCAGCGTTCGAAGGGCGGGGGACCCCTACGAGCAGTACTTC. Full variable domain (missing parts from reference TRBV5-1 and TRBJ2-7): KAGVTQTPRYLIKTRGQQVTLSCSPISGHRSVSWYQQTPGQGLQFLFEYFSETQRNKGNFPGRFSGRQFSNSRSEMNVSTLELGDSALYLCASVRRAGDPYEQYFGPGTRLTVT.

DNA of the CDR3: TGTGCCAGCAGCCAAGGGACTAGCGGCCTATACACAGATACGCAGTATTTT. It specifies CASSQGTSGLYTDTQYF. The chain joins TRBV3-1 (or the pseudogene TRBV3-2) to TRBJ2-3; 10 bases are a match to TRBD2. This CDR3 comprises 17 residues. V dropped 1 base and J dropped 2; count of bases not matched to a gene: 6. Germline V gene lookup returns CDR1 LGHDT and CDR2 YNNKEL (reference sequence).

The chain has TRBV9 and TRBJ2-1; D might be TRBD1 or TRBD2, each matching 5 bases. This CDR3 has 15 residues. The V gene lost 3 bases and the J gene lost 1 base, with 11 bases spanning the gap. Germline lookup yields CDR1 SGDLS and CDR2 YYNGEE. DNA of the CDR3: TGTGCCAGCAGCGCCCTGGGGGAGTCCTACAATGAGCAGTTCTTC. This codes for CASSALGESYNEQFF.

The chain combines TRBV2 with TRBJ2-7; tentatively, D is TRBD2 (7 bases). Trimming removed 6 bases at V and 0 bases at J, with 9 bases between. This CDR3 comprises 13 residues. Germline V gene lookup returns CDR1 SNHLY and CDR2 FYNNEI. The CDR3, as DNA: TGTGCCAGCAGAGGGGGGGCCTCCTACGAGCAGTACTTC. Translated, it gives CASRGGASYEQYF. The whole variable domain, remainder taken from reference TRBV2 and TRBJ2-7, is EPEVTQTPSHQVTQMGQEVILRCVPISNHLYFYWYRQILGQKVEFLVSFYNNEISEKSEIFDDQFSVERPDGSNFTLKIRSTKLEDSAMYFCASRGGASYEQYFGPGTRLTVT.

In its sample, this clone was seen once. The V call is TRBV2, the J call TRBJ1-2, with a possible D match to TRBD1 (6 bases). V gave up 1 base and J gave up 3 bases, with 18 bases separating them. The CDR3 loop spans 17 amino acids. CDR1 and CDR2 from the germline V gene are SNHLY and FYNNEI. CDR3 protein: CASSEEEGGWNYYGYTF. In DNA form, the CDR3 reads TGTGCCAGCAGTGAAGAGGAGGGGGGGTGGAACTACTATGGCTACACCTTC.